A single sample gave rise to the 18 T cell receptor beta chains below, sequenced in a study of OX40 agonist ivuxolimab in advanced cancers. The assay was immunoSEQ multiplex PCR, and TCRdb's table has in-frame clones only and misses some. Of about 80,000 clones listed, around 94% are singletons. The sample in question was CD4+ or CD8+ T cells sorted from blood, obtained in a trial of the OX40 agonist ivuxolimab. These receptors were taken from an adult with an advanced solid tumor such as melanoma, head and neck, liver or kidney cancer.

The chain is built from TRBV9 and TRBJ1-4; no clear D gene. The V gene lost 0 bases and the J gene lost 4 bases, with 10 bases spanning the gap. Germline CDR1 and CDR2: SGDLS and YYNGEE. This CDR3 comprises 15 residues. CDR3 bases: TGTGCCAGCAGCGTAGGGCACGGGAGTAATGAAAAACTGTTTTTT. Translating gives CASSVGHGSNEKLFF.

The chain recombines TRBV7-6 with TRBJ1-2; tentative D call: TRBD1 (5 bases). This CDR3 spans 14 amino acids. V was cut by 1 base and J by 4 bases, with 10 bases left in between. Per the germline V gene, CDR1 is SGHVS and CDR2 is FNYEAQ. CDR3 in amino acids: CASSLEPGGYGYTF. CDR3 coding DNA: TGTGCCAGCAGCTTAGAACCGGGGGGCTATGGCTACACCTTC.

The CDR3 here is CASSLGGRGTDTQYF. CDR3 bases: TGTGCCAGCAGCTTAGGCGGGAGAGGCACAGATACGCAGTATTTT. The chain links TRBV13 to TRBJ2-3; a weak D match, TRBD2 (6 bases). The CDR3 is 15 amino acids. V gave up 0 bases and J gave up 1 base, with 8 bases separating them. Germline V lookup: CDR1 PRHDT, CDR2 FYEKMQ (reference sequence).

This chain links TRBV19 with TRBJ2-7; maybe TRBD2 (6 bases). Germline V lookup: CDR1 LNHDA, CDR2 SQIVND (reference sequence). This CDR3 is 14 amino acids long. V was shortened by 6 bases and J by 0 bases, with 12 bases between the two germline ends. CDR3 DNA: TGTGCCAGTAGCCGTCGGGACTCCTCCTACGAGCAGTACTTC. It specifies CASSRRDSSYEQYF.

V and J are TRBV2 and TRBJ2-1, with unresolved D. Trimming removed 4 bases at V and 7 bases at J, with 17 bases between. Germline V gene lookup returns CDR1 SNHLY and CDR2 FYNNEI. The CDR3 is 15 amino acids. For the CDR3, the DNA is TGTGCCAGCAGTGGCCTACTAAGGATGGGGAATGAGCAGTTCTTC. The encoded protein is CASSGLLRMGNEQFF.

Note on this clone: Other DNA sequences from this sample encode an identical CDR3 as well. V and J are TRBV5-1 and TRBJ2-1; 8 bases fit TRBD2. The CDR3 runs 14 residues. The germline CDR1 and CDR2 sequences are SGHRS and YFSETQ. The V and J ends lost 7 bases and 4 bases, in that order; junction bases with no gene match: 7. Here the CDR3 reads CASRLAGGYNEQFF. CDR3 DNA: TGCGCCAGCCGACTGGCGGGGGGATACAATGAGCAGTTCTTC.

This clone was observed a few times. The chain recombines TRBV7-3 with TRBJ2-2, with D uncertain. Trimming left V 5 bases short and J 6 bases short, with 13 bases between. CDR1 and CDR2 from the germline V gene are SGHTA and FQGTGA. This CDR3 spans 14 amino acids. In nucleotides, the CDR3 is TGTGCCAGCAGCCCAGAAAGGGTTTCCGGGGAGCTGTTTTTT. Translating gives CASSPERVSGELFF. The variable domain in full, completed from reference TRBV7-3 and TRBJ2-2, reads GAGVSQTPSNKVTEKGKYVELRCDPISGHTALYWYRQSLGQGPEFLIYFQGTGAADDSGLPNDRFFAVRPEGSVSTLKIQRTERGDSAVYLCASSPERVSGELFFGEGSRLTVL.

The V call is TRBV2, the J call TRBJ1-5; TRBD1 matches 8 bases. Germline V CDR1 and CDR2: SNHLY, FYNNEI. Trimming removed 4 bases from V and 2 bases from J; junction bases left unmatched: 7. This CDR3 region has 16 residues. The CDR3: CASSAGGSRGNQPQHF. In nucleotides, the CDR3 is TGTGCCAGCAGTGCAGGGGGCTCCCGGGGCAATCAGCCCCAGCATTTT.

The V and J genes are TRBV6-4 and TRBJ2-7; TRBD2 aligns across 14 bases. This CDR3 spans 19 amino acids. CDR1 and CDR2 from the germline V gene are MRHNA and SNTAGT. The V and J ends lost 1 base and 5 bases, in that order; junction bases with no gene match: 13. CDR3 region: CASSDLGLAGATPLDEQYF. DNA for the CDR3: TGTGCCAGCAGTGACTTGGGACTAGCGGGAGCTACACCTTTGGACGAGCAGTACTTC.

This clone was detected once. The chain carries TRBV7-2 and TRBJ2-5; 9 nucleotides align to TRBD2. The CDR3 loop spans 17 amino acids. V lost 1 base and J lost 5; bases outside the gene matches: 11. CDR1 is SGHTA and CDR2 is FQGNSA in the germline V gene. The CDR3 nucleotides are TGTGCCAGCAGCTTAGGGACCTTAGCGGGAGCGGGGGAGACCCAGTACTTC. It is translated as CASSLGTLAGAGETQYF. Supplemented by reference TRBV7-2 and TRBJ2-5, the full variable domain reads GAGVSQSPSNKVTEKGKDVELRCDPISGHTALYWYRQSLGQGLEFLIYFQGNSAPDKSGLPSDRFSAERTGGSVSTLTIQRTQQEDSAVYLCASSLGTLAGAGETQYFGPGTRLLVL.

CDR3 bases: TGTGCCAGCAGCTTGACGGGCAACTTATTTGGGGAGACCCAGTACTTC. Amino acid sequence: CASSLTGNLFGETQYF. The chain has TRBV7-3 and TRBJ2-5; D not resolved. The CDR3 is 16 residues long. Trimming took 3 bases from V and 5 from J, leaving 19 bases between them. CDR1 is SGHTA and CDR2 is FQGTGA in the germline V gene.

The chain recombines TRBV29-1 with TRBJ1-5; possible D gene TRBD1, 5 bases. The V end was cut by 6 bases, the J end by 4 bases, with 13 bases between. CDR3 length: 13 amino acids. Per the germline V gene, CDR1 is SQVTM and CDR2 is ANQGSEA. The CDR3 DNA reads TGCAGCGTGGTAGACAGAGATAATCAGCCCCAGCATTTT. Translating gives CSVVDRDNQPQHF.

The rearrangement joins TRBV19 to TRBJ2-4, with TRBD2 identical over 7 bases. CDR3 length: 15 amino acids. CDR1 is LNHDA and CDR2 is SQIVND in the germline V gene (reference sequence). Losses at the gene ends were 7 bases for V and 6 bases for J; bases not matched to a gene: 12. The CDR3 nucleotides are TGTGCCAGTACCCCGGAGGGGAGGGCCGGAAACATTCAGTACTTC. It codes for CASTPEGRAGNIQYF.

With respect to this clone: At one end the junction does not follow the germline gene, possibly because of a read error. This chain connects TRBV6-5 to TRBJ1-2; D is possibly TRBD1 (5 bases). CDR1 MNHEY and CDR2 SVGAGI come from the germline V gene. The CDR3 consists of 11 residues. The CDR3 sequence: CASSGAGRRDF. The CDR3 nucleotides are TGTGCCAGCAGTGGCGCGGGACGCAGGGACTTC.

This rearrangement joins TRBV5-1 to TRBJ2-3; D unclear. The V end lost 0 bases, the J end lost 7 bases, and 3 bases lay between the germline ends. Germline loops: CDR1 SGHRS, CDR2 YFSETQ. CDR3 length: 11 amino acids. CDR3 bases: TGCGCCAGCAGCTTGGAAAATACGCAGTATTTT. This gives the protein CASSLENTQYF.

With regard to this clone: The same CDR3 also results from other DNA sequences found in this sample. This chain joins TRBV7-3 and TRBJ1-1; D is undetermined. Per the germline V gene, CDR1 is SGHTA and CDR2 is FQGTGA. V was cut by 2 bases and J by 1 base, with 5 bases left in between. The CDR3 length is 13 residues. This CDR3 is CASSLQENTEAFF. The CDR3 coding sequence is TGTGCCAGCAGCTTACAAGAGAACACTGAAGCTTTCTTT.

The chain joins TRBV11-2 to TRBJ2-1, with a tentative D call TRBD2 (5 bases). CDR3 length: 13 residues. Trimming took 7 bases from V and 6 from J, leaving 13 bases between them. CDR1 is SGHAT and CDR2 is FQNNGV in the germline V gene. The CDR3 DNA sequence: TGTGCCAGCACCACGCTAAGCGGCAATGAGCAGTTCTTC. As protein: CASTTLSGNEQFF.

The CDR3 DNA reads as TGTGCCAGCACCATGTCGAGGACAACTAATGAAAAACTGTTTTTT. Amino acid sequence: CASTMSRTTNEKLFF. The rearrangement links TRBV7-2 to TRBJ1-4; D is unresolved. The germline V gene encodes CDR1 SGHTA and CDR2 FQGNSA. The CDR3 is made up of 15 amino acids. Trimming pared 7 bases from V and 0 bases from J, leaving 12 bases between.